The subject of this entry is one T cell receptor beta chain. Its cognate antigen is unknown. The sample originates from a study of CXCR3-negative and CXCR3-positive naive CD8 T cells. Study-wide background: The total count of TRB reads reached about 135 million, and each library contributed about 1.5 +/- 0.3 million.

The length of the CDR3 is 15 residues. CDR1 SEHNR and CDR2 FQNEAQ come from the germline V gene (reference sequence). cDNA libraries for TRB were generated by 5' RACE incorporating UMI labels. TCRdb reprocessed the 5' RACE reads; each CDR3 protein has one entry and no DNA is given. The sample holds roughly 100,000 distinct CDR3 sequences. Study-level results: TRB CDR3 hydrophobicity was greater in CXCR3-positive naive cells than in CXCR3-negative naive cells. Unlike memory cells, which differed, naive CXCR3-negative and CXCR3-positive cells had similar TRBV-TRBJ usage. Comparably high diversity was seen in both naive subsets, and much lower diversity in memory CD8+ cells.

This clonotype was sampled from a human donor in good health. Some clones in this sample may be carry-over from other donors' samples. The sample taken for sequencing was naive CXCR3+ CD8+ T cells from blood. Subset specified: CD45RO-CCR7+CD27+CD95- naive CD8+ T cells expressing CXCR3 (TNR3+). This rearrangement joins TRBV7-9 to TRBJ1-2. The CDR3 is CASSLTTSPTEGYTF.